In this sample, the clone carrying this T cell receptor beta chain turned up many times. The antigen is unknown. TCRdb processed the 5' RACE reads anew with MiXCR; each CDR3 protein has one entry. The table has about 250,000 distinct CDR3 sequences, 16% seen once; the top ten hold 3.5%. This CDR3 has 12 amino acids. Trimming shortened V by 3 bases and J by 6 bases, and 9 bases separated the two germline ends. Germline V gene data show CDR1 as SGHAT and CDR2 as FQDESV (reference sequence). The sample belongs to a study of T-cell memory formation after mild COVID-19. Study-wide points: A balance of CD4 and CD8 characterized clones contracting day 15 to 85, whereas later expanders leaned CD4+. SARS-CoV-2 specificity of second-wave clones peaking day 37 was unconfirmed. Memory sampled before infection contained some responding clones, suggesting cross-reactive memory joined.

V gene TRBV11-1 combines with J gene TRBJ2-7; no clear D gene. Sequences were obtained from PBMCs or a T cell subset sorted from them (not recorded which). The clonotype comes from a man between 18 and 35 years old who had mild COVID-19 (a few samples of this study predate the infection). Cell type and time point are not known. The CDR3 region is CASSFSLSEQYF. For the CDR3, the DNA is TGTGCCAGCAGCTTTAGCCTAAGCGAGCAGTACTTC. The full variable domain, with the rest looked up from reference TRBV11-1 and TRBJ2-7, is EAEVAQSPRYKITEKSQAVAFWCDPISGHATLYWYRQILGQGPELLVQFQDESVVDDSQLPKDRFSAERLKGVDSTLKIQPAELGDSAMYLCASSFSLSEQYFGPGTRLTVT.